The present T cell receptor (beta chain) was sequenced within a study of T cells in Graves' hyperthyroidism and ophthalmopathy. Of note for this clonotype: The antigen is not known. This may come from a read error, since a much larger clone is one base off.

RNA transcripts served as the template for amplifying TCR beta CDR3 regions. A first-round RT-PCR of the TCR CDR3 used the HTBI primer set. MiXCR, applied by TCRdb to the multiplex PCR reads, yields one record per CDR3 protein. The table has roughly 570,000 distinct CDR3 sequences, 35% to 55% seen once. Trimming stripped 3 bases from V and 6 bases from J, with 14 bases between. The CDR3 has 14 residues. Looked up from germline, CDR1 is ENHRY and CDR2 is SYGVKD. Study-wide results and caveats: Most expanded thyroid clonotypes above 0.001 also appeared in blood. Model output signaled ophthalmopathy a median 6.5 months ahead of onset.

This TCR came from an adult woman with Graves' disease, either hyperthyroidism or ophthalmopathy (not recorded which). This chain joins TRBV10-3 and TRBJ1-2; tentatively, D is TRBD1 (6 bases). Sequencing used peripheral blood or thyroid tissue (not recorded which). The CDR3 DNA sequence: TGTGCCATCAGTGAAGTTGGCAGGGGACATGGCTACACCTTC. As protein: CAISEVGRGHGYTF.